The clone carrying this T cell receptor beta chain has a single count. This specimen comes from a study of siplizumab effects on memory and regulatory T cells. TCRdb keeps only in-frame clones here, not all; method: immunoSEQ multiplex PCR. The sample consists of some 97,000 clones, 94% of them appearing once. The sample comprised non-Treg CD4+ T cells sorted from blood. The clonotype was recovered from a human donor in good health.

The CDR3 DNA is TGTGCCAGTAGTATACAGGGGGCGAACACTGAAGCTTTCTTT. Translation gives CASSIQGANTEAFF. The chain uses TRBV19 and TRBJ1-1, with TRBD1 matching 8 bases. With V trimmed by 2 bases and J by 1 base, 0 bases remained unmatched. This CDR3 is built from 14 residues. Germline loops: CDR1 LNHDA, CDR2 SQIVND (reference sequence). Full variable domain (outside the CDR3, taken from reference TRBV19 and TRBJ1-1): DGGITQSPKYLFRKEGQNVTLSCEQNLNHDAMYWYRQDPGQGLRLIYYSQIVNDFQKGDIAEGYSVSREKKESFPLTVTSAQKNPTAFYLCASSIQGANTEAFFGQGTRLTVV.